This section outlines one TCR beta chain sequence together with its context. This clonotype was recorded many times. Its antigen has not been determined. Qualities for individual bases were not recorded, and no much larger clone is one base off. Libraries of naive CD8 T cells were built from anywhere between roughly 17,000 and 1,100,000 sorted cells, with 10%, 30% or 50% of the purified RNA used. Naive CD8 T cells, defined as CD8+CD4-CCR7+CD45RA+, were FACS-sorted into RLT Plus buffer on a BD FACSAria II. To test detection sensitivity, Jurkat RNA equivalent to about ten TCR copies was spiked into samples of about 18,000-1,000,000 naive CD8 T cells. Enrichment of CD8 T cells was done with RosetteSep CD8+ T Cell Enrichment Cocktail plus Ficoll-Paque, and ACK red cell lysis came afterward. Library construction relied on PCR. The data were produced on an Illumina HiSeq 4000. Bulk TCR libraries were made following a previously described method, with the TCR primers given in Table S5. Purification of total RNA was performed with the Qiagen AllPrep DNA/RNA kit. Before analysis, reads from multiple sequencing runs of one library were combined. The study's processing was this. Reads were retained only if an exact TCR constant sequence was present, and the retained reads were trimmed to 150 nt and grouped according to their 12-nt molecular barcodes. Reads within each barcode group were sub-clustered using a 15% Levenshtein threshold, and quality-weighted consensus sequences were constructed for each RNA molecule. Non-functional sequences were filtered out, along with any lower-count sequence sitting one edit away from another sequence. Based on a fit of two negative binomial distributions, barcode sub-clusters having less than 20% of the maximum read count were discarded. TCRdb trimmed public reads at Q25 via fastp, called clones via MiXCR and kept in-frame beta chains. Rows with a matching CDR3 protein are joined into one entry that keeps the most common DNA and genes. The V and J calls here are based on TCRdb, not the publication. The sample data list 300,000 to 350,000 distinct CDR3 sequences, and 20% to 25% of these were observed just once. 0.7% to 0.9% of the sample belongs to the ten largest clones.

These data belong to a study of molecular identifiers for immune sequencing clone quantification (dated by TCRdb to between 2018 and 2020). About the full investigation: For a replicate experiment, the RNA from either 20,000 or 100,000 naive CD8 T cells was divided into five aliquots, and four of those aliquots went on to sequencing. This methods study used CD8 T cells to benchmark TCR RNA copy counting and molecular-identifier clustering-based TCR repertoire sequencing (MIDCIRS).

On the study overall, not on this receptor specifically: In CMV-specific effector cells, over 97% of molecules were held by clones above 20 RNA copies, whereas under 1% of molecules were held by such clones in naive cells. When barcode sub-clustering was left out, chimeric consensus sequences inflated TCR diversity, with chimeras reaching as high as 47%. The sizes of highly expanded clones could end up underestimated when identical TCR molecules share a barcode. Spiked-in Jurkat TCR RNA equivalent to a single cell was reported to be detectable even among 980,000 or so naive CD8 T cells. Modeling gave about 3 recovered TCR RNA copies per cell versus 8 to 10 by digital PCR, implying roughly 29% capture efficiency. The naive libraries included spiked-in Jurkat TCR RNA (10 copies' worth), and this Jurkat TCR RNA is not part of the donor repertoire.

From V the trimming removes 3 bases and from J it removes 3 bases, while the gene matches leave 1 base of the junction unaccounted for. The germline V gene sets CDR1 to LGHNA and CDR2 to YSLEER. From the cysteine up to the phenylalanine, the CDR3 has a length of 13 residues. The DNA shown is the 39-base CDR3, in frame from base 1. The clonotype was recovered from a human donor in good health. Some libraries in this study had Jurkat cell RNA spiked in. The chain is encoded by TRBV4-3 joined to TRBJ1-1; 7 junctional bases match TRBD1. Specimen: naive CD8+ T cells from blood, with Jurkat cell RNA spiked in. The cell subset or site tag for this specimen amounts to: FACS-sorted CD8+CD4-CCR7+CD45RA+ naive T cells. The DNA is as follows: TGCGCCAGCAGCCACGGACAGGACACTGAAGCTTTCTTT. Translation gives CASSHGQDTEAFF.